This T cell receptor (beta chain) derives from a study of T cell responses to AZD1222 COVID-19 vaccine. Overall study results and limits: White British donors predominated, females outnumbered males, and clonal diversity was possibly underestimated.

Sequenced by immunoSEQ multiplex PCR; TCRdb stores in-frame clones only, minus some. The sample has 70,000 to 90,000 clones, roughly 87% seen once. In the case of this clone: Its antigen is unidentified.

Trimming cost V 5 bases and J 6 bases, with 16 bases left between them. The CDR3 is 14 amino acids. CDR1 and CDR2 from the germline V gene are LNHDA and SQIVND (reference sequence). The source material was peripheral blood, sampled on day 0 of AZD1222 vaccination. This receptor was obtained from an adult in good health. The chain employs TRBV19 and TRBJ1-2, with D perhaps TRBD1 (5 bases). The CDR3 sequence: CASSHTDTVHGYTF. In nucleotides, the CDR3 is TGTGCCAGTAGTCATACGGACACGGTTCATGGCTACACCTTC. Full variable domain (missing parts from reference TRBV19 and TRBJ1-2): DGGITQSPKYLFRKEGQNVTLSCEQNLNHDAMYWYRQDPGQGLRLIYYSQIVNDFQKGDIAEGYSVSREKKESFPLTVTSAQKNPTAFYLCASSHTDTVHGYTFGSGTRLTVV.